A single sample is the source of the 20 T cell receptor beta chains below, sequenced in a study of cytomegalovirus exposure and HLA in healthy donors. In the PCR, 60 Vbeta and 13 Jbeta primers were used. Using immunoSEQ multiplex PCR, the repertoire was profiled, and TCRdb retains in-frame clones only, with some absent. This sample yields over 120,000 clones, of which about 80% are seen a single time; 1.4% to 1.5% belongs to the top ten. The sample taken for sequencing was PBMCs. These receptors were obtained from a man between 25 and 39 years old in good health and CMV-seropositive.

The CDR3 reads CASREANPRADTQYF. In DNA form, the CDR3 reads TGTGCCAGCCGCGAGGCCAACCCCCGGGCAGATACGCAGTATTTT. V and J are TRBV18 and TRBJ2-3; D remains ambiguous. V lost 8 bases to trimming and J lost 4 bases, with 19 bases between them. Germline CDR1 KGHSH, CDR2 LQKENI. This CDR3 comprises 15 residues.

The chain combines TRBV21-1 with TRBJ2-3; the DNA was not used to check the table's D call, TRBD2. TRBV21-1 is marked as a pseudogene. CDR3 length: 20 amino acids. The CDR3 protein is CASSAPRPAGGLFSTDTQYF. The CDR3 DNA is TGTGCCAGCAGCGCTCCCAGGCCAGCGGGAGGGTTATTTAGCACAGATACGCAGTATTTT.

The chain couples TRBV5-1 to TRBJ1-3, with D uncertain. This CDR3 comprises 14 residues. Germline V gene sequence: CDR1 SGHRS, CDR2 YFSETQ. The V end lost 4 bases, the J end lost 3 bases, and 11 bases lay between the germline ends. The CDR3 loop reads CASSLERVGNTIYF. In DNA, the CDR3 is TGCGCCAGCAGCCTCGAACGGGTTGGAAACACCATATATTTT.

The chain combines TRBV7-8 with TRBJ2-2; D is perhaps TRBD1 (5 bases). This CDR3 contains 17 residues. The germline CDR1 and CDR2 sequences are SGHVS and FQNEAQ. V lost 1 base and J 0 bases, leaving 12 bases between the germline ends. This CDR3 is CASSLGVGVSNTGELFF. The CDR3 coding sequence is TGTGCCAGCAGCTTAGGCGTAGGGGTGTCGAACACCGGGGAGCTGTTTTTT.

This chain connects TRBV7-2 to TRBJ2-1, with D perhaps TRBD1 (6 bases). The germline V and J ends were trimmed by 5 bases and 8 bases, with 19 bases remaining between them. Germline V gene lookup returns CDR1 SGHTA and CDR2 FQGNSA. This CDR3 comprises 15 residues. This chain's CDR3 is CASSEQGLVVDEQFF. CDR3 DNA: TGTGCCAGCAGCGAACAGGGTCTCGTTGTCGATGAGCAGTTCTTC.

This clone was counted only a few times. The gene calls are TRBV6-1 and TRBJ2-7; 9 nucleotides line up with TRBD2. The V segment lost 4 bases and the J segment 2 bases; nucleotides outside the gene matches: 6. This CDR3 region has 15 residues. Germline values: CDR1 MNHNS, CDR2 SASEGT. The chain's CDR3 is CASSVGGRDTYEQYF. The CDR3 nucleotides are TGTGCCAGCAGTGTTGGCGGGAGGGATACCTACGAGCAGTACTTC.

The V gene is TRBV6-1, the J gene TRBJ1-1; 8 bases agree with TRBD1. The V segment lost 4 bases and the J segment 1 base; nucleotides outside the gene matches: 2. The CDR3 loop spans 14 amino acids. The germline CDR1 and CDR2 sequences are MNHNS and SASEGT. The DNA of the CDR3 is TGTGCCAGCAGTGCGACAGGGGAGAACACTGAAGCTTTCTTT. Protein product: CASSATGENTEAFF.

This chain joins TRBV5-1 and TRBJ1-1, with D perhaps TRBD1 (6 bases). Germline values: CDR1 SGHRS, CDR2 YFSETQ. The CDR3 sequence is 17 residues long. V dropped 5 bases and J dropped 3 bases, with 23 bases sitting between them. The CDR3: CASRTGTYLSGYTEAFF. The CDR3 nucleotides read TGCGCCAGCAGGACCGGGACATACCTCTCGGGGTACACTGAAGCTTTCTTT.

The V gene is TRBV7-2, the J gene TRBJ1-1; D unresolved. CDR1 and CDR2 (germline): SGHTA, FQGNSA. The CDR3 extends over 13 amino acids. Trimming shortened V by 2 bases and J by 0 bases, and 4 bases separated the two germline ends. The CDR3 here is CASSLHMNTEAFF. The DNA of the CDR3 is TGTGCCAGCAGCTTACACATGAACACTGAAGCTTTCTTT.

This clone was picked up a small number of times. The chain has TRBV18 and TRBJ1-3; 8 bases line up with TRBD1. V shed 3 bases and J 0 bases; nucleotides not matched to a gene: 13. Germline V gene lookup returns CDR1 KGHSH and CDR2 LQKENI. This CDR3 has 19 residues. Here the CDR3 reads CASSPIKGQAYFSGNTIYF. DNA of the CDR3: TGTGCCAGCTCACCGATTAAGGGACAGGCCTACTTCTCTGGAAACACCATATATTTT.

This clone is a singleton in its sample. The chain joins TRBV18 to TRBJ2-5; TRBD2 might be the D (5 bases). Trimming stripped 2 bases from V and 0 bases from J, with 16 bases between. Germline CDR1 KGHSH, CDR2 LQKENI. This CDR3 is built from 17 residues. CDR3 in amino acids: CASSPFPRTPNQETQYF. CDR3 bases: TGTGCCAGCTCACCATTCCCAAGGACTCCCAACCAAGAGACCCAGTACTTC.

J is TRBJ2-3 and V is TRBV6-1; D possibly corresponds to TRBD2 (7 bases). The CDR3 spans 13 residues. The germline V gene encodes CDR1 MNHNS and CDR2 SASEGT. Deletions cut 7 bases from V and 6 bases from J, with 14 bases between. DNA for the CDR3: TGTGCCAGCATCCCGGGGGGCGAGGATACGCAGTATTTT. Protein: CASIPGGEDTQYF.

The chain couples TRBV7-9 to TRBJ2-7, with TRBD2 identical over 7 bases. V lost 5 bases to trimming and J lost 2 bases; unmatched junction nucleotides: 9. The CDR3 length is 15 residues. Germline CDR1 reads SEHNR; CDR2 reads FQNEAQ (reference sequence). The CDR3 sequence: CASSQTSSGTYEQYF. The DNA for the CDR3 is TGTGCCAGCAGCCAGACGTCTAGCGGAACCTACGAGCAGTACTTC.

This sequence joins TRBV7-6 and TRBJ2-5; weak D call: TRBD2 (6 bases). The CDR3 has 13 amino acids. The V gene lost 4 bases and the J gene lost 2 bases, with 8 bases spanning the gap. Germline-derived CDR1 and CDR2 are SGHVS and FNYEAQ. The CDR3 reads CASSSREQETQYF. CDR3 DNA: TGTGCCAGCAGCTCGCGGGAACAAGAGACCCAGTACTTC.

The chain has TRBV11-2 and TRBJ2-7, with 12 bases aligning to TRBD2. The CDR3 covers 14 residues. Germline values: CDR1 SGHAT, CDR2 FQNNGV. The V and J ends lost 4 bases and 3 bases, in that order; junction bases with no gene match: 1. The CDR3 DNA reads TGTGCCAGCAGCTCGACTAGCGGGAGCTACGAGCAGTACTTC. As protein: CASSSTSGSYEQYF.

V gene TRBV14 combines with J gene TRBJ2-1; D possibly corresponds to TRBD2 (5 bases). V lost 1 base, J lost 8 bases, and 9 bases lay in between. CDR3 length equals 13 residues. Per germline, CDR1 SGHDN and CDR2 FVKESK. The CDR3 DNA sequence: TGTGCCAGCAGCCAAGGATTGCGGGATGAGCAGTTCTTC. Encoded protein: CASSQGLRDEQFF. Together with reference TRBV14 and TRBJ2-1, the CDR3 gives the full variable domain: EAGVTQFPSHSVIEKGQTVTLRCDPISGHDNLYWYRRVMGKEIKFLLHFVKESKQDESGMPNNRFLAERTGGTYSTLKVQPAELEDSGVYFCASSQGLRDEQFFGPGTRLTVL.

This clone was detected once. This rearrangement joins TRBV11-3 to TRBJ2-1, with 12 bases that match TRBD2. Germline values: CDR1 SGHNT, CDR2 YENEEA. This CDR3 has 16 amino acids. J gave up 3 bases and V 4 bases, and 4 bases lay outside the gene matches. The CDR3 reads CASSYGLAGIYNEQFF. CDR3 coding DNA: TGTGCCAGCAGCTACGGACTAGCGGGGATCTACAATGAGCAGTTCTTC.

This chain joins TRBV5-6 and TRBJ2-1; tentative D call: TRBD2 (5 bases). The length of the CDR3 is 15 residues. Germline CDR1 SGHDT, CDR2 YYEEEE. V lost 0 bases to trimming and J lost 3 bases, with 10 bases between them. CDR3 loop: CASSLGFGGYNEQFF. The CDR3 DNA reads TGTGCCAGCAGCTTGGGGTTTGGAGGCTACAATGAGCAGTTCTTC.

The chain links TRBV27 to TRBJ2-5; 9 bases agree with TRBD1. Germline V gene lookup returns CDR1 MNHEY and CDR2 SMNVEV (reference sequence). V lost 5 bases to trimming and J lost 5 bases; unmatched junction nucleotides: 12. CDR3 length: 16 amino acids. This CDR3 reads CASSPLEGQGTETQYF. CDR3 nucleotide sequence: TGTGCCAGCAGTCCCTTGGAAGGACAGGGGACGGAGACCCAGTACTTC.

This clone was observed once. The J gene is TRBJ2-3, the V gene TRBV27, with 9 bases aligning to TRBD2. The CDR3 runs to 14 residues. The V segment lost 5 bases and the J segment 6 bases; nucleotides outside the gene matches: 6. Looked up from germline, CDR1 is MNHEY and CDR2 is SMNVEV (reference sequence). CDR3 protein: CASSDSGSLDTQYF. The CDR3 DNA reads as TGTGCCAGCAGTGATAGCGGGAGTTTGGATACGCAGTATTTT.